The entry below gives a single T cell receptor (beta chain) sequence along with its context. Its antigen is not yet known. It may be a read error: a sequence one base away is much more abundant. The donors were some 39 Caucasian individuals from Russia, aged roughly 6 to 100 years, who were systemically healthy. Roughly 9 milliliters of peripheral blood were drawn from each donor into EDTA-treated Vacutainer tubes. Ficoll-Paque density-gradient centrifugation was used to isolate PBMCs, with at least 7 million obtained per sample. Trizol reagent was used to extract total RNA from the PBMCs, yielding at least 5.5 micrograms per sample. Naive CD45RAhigh/CD27high T cell percentages were measured by flow cytometry on a PBMC aliquot from every donor. The source of the sample is a study of blood T cells in healthy people across ages (dated by TCRdb to between 2015 and 2016). Study-level background: In model experiments, template switching captured about one uniquely barcoded TCR beta cDNA molecule for every two T cells. The donors were divided into four age groups: young (average approximately 17 years), middle-aged (approximately 39), aged (roughly 60) and long-lived (around 87). The study measured age-related changes in TCR beta repertoire diversity using deep sequencing normalized with unique cDNA molecular identifiers. Donors of different ages were randomly distributed across sequencing lanes to avoid experimental bias. For two donors (one aged 18 to 29 and one aged 80 or older), the study analyzed two additional independent replicas of 1 million unique cDNA reads from the same blood draw. Here is what the overall study found, with its caveats: A strong correlation was found between observed TCR beta diversity and the percentage of naive T cells measured by flow cytometry. Estimates of total diversity from one million sequenced T cells were regarded as lower bounds and underestimates. Conclusive comparison of naive and antigen-experienced compartments was prevented by the profiling of bulk unsorted PBMCs. Compared with the aged group, the long-lived group had more naive CD4+ T cells, fewer expanded clones and increased TCR diversity, a pattern suggesting age selection. Because the CMV infection status of the donors was unknown, age-related changes in expanded clonotypes may potentially have been confounded. As age increased, observed TCR beta diversity per million T cells dropped in a roughly linear way, and a significant reduction was already evident by age about 40.

The library was made by 5' RACE. Reads for this sample came from an Illumina HiSeq 2500. The second PCR ran for about 6 to 11 cycles and used a J-beta primer mix along with a sample-barcoded 5' primer. Each TCR beta cDNA molecule received a unique molecular identifier from a template-switch 5' adaptor carrying 12 random nucleotides. At least 2.5 million CDR3-containing paired-end reads were obtained from each sample. All of the RNA was converted into first-strand cDNA using the Mint cDNA synthesis kit, with a TRBC-specific oligonucleotide serving as the primer. After uracil-DNA glycosylase treatment, a first 18-cycle PCR used universal primers M1SS and BC2_uni_R on all cDNA. On the study's bioinformatics: Each sample was normalized by randomly selecting 1 million high-quality reads, each carrying a distinct molecular identifier. Instead of being binned into consensus sequences, reads that shared molecular identifiers were thrown out. MiTCR, with a Q25 quality threshold and the strictest error-elimination algorithm, was used for CDR3 identification, clonotype clustering and error correction. A nonparametric unseen species model using Euler transformation provided a lower-bound estimate of total TCR beta diversity. TCRdb trimmed public reads at Q25 via fastp, called clones via MiXCR and kept in-frame beta chains. Rows are combined by CDR3 protein, so each entry shows the most common genes and DNA. What appears here as the V and J calls and clone size reflects TCRdb's work, not the paper's. The sample table lists 730,000 or so distinct CDR3 sequences, around 40% of them with a count of one. The top ten clones comprise 20% to 25% of the sample.

The sequence was collected from a woman in her sixties in good health. The sequencing input was blood.

The sequenced DNA: TGTGCCAGCAGCCAACAGGGCCGGGCCCTAACTGGGAATGAGCAGTACTTC. Its translation is CASSQQGRALTGNEQYF. The chain joins TRBV3-1 to TRBJ2-5, and TRBD1 may be the D gene, going by 5 matching bases. The CDR3 measures 17 amino acids from cysteine to phenylalanine. The DNA shown is the 51-base CDR3, in frame from base 1. The trim is 2 bases for V and 11 bases for J, with a gap of 27 bases between the germline ends. CDR1 and CDR2 (LGHDT, YNNKEL) derive from the germline V gene (reference sequence).